This entry concerns a single T cell receptor (beta chain). Authors' methods: Amplification of reference gene primers provided the estimated nucleated cell counts. Data came from immunoSEQ multiplex PCR; TCRdb stores just in-frame clones and leaves some out. Clonal size and the V and J genes are those of that table, whereas D and trimming came from the DNA. The data contain over 75,000 clones, 75% to 90% of them seen just once; the ten biggest clones take up 9% to 12%. Germline lookup yields CDR1 MNHEY and CDR2 SMNVEV (reference sequence). With 6 bases removed from V and 1 base from J, the gap between germline ends came to 9 bases. The CDR3 is 13 residues long. This record belongs to a study of blood T cell repertoires in COVID-19. About the study: The origin of the acute and convalescent COVID-19 samples was the United States, Italy and Spain. T cells, B-cell-depleted T cells, or PBMCs provided the cDNA or gDNA that served as material.

Material for sequencing was peripheral blood. The receptor comes from a woman in her 70s with acute or convalescent COVID-19. This sequence joins TRBV27 and TRBJ1-2; D is undetermined. This CDR3 reads CASRPTVNYGYTF. CDR3 coding DNA: TGTGCCAGCAGGCCAACAGTTAACTATGGCTACACCTTC.